This T cell receptor beta chain comes out of a study of CD8 T cells in Susac syndrome. Trimming removed 7 bases from V and 2 bases from J, with 19 bases in between. Germline V gene sequence: CDR1 SQVTM, CDR2 ANQGSEA. The CDR3 is made up of 15 amino acids. From blood CD8+ and CD4+ T cells, the TCR beta chain was sequenced. Age- and sex-matched healthy donors served as the control group. TEMRA cells were FACS-enriched, unlike CD8+ and CD4+ T cells, which were negatively isolated. It was with random hexamers that roughly 0.5 to 1 ug RNA was reverse transcribed. Multiplex immunoSEQ PCR targeted 54 Vbeta and 13 Jbeta TCR beta segments. TCRdb re-called the immunoSEQ multiplex PCR reads with MiXCR, one entry per CDR3 protein. The data contain approximately 120,000 distinct CDR3 sequences, roughly 96% of them singletons.

This receptor was obtained from a human donor in good health. The chain combines TRBV29-1 with TRBJ2-3; D is possibly TRBD2 (7 bases). The sample taken for sequencing was CD4+ T cells from PBMCs. The chain's CDR3 is CSALGGARSTDTQYF. The CDR3 bases are TGCAGCGCCTTGGGGGGGGCGCGTTCCACAGATACGCAGTATTTT.